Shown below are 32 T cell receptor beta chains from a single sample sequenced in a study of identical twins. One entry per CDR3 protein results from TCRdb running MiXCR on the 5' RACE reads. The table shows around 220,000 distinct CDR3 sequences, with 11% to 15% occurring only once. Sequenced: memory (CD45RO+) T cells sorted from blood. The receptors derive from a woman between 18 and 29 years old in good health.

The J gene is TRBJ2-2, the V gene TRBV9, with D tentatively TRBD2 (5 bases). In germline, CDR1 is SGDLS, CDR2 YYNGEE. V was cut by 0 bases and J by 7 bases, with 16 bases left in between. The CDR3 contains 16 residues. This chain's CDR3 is CASSVAMWEWDGELFF. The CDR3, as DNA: TGTGCCAGCAGCGTAGCTATGTGGGAGTGGGACGGGGAGCTGTTTTTT.

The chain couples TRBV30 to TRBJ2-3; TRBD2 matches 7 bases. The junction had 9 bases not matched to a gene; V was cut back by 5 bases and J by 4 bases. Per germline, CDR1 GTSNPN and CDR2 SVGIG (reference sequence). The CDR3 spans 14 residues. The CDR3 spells CAWSGGSAADTQYF. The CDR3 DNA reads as TGTGCCTGGTCCGGGGGGTCGGCGGCAGATACGCAGTATTTT.

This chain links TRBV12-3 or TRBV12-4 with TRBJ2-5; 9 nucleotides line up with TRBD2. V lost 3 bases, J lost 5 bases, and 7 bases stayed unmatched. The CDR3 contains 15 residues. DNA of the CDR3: TGTGCCAGCAGTTTGGCTAGCGGGATCGTGGAGACCCAGTACTTC. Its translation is CASSLASGIVETQYF.

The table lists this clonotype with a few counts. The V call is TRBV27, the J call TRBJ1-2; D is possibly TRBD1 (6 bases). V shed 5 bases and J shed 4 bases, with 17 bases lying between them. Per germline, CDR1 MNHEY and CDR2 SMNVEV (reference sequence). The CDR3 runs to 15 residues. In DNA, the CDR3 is TGTGCCAGCAGTCCGACGACGACAGGACCCTATGGCTACACCTTC. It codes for CASSPTTTGPYGYTF.

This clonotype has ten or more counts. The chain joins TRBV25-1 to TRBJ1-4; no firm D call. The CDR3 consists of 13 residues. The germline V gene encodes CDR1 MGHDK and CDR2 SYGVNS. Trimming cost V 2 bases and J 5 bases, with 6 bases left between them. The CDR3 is CASSEAGNEKLFF. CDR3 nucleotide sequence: TGTGCCAGCAGTGAAGCGGGGAATGAAAAACTGTTTTTT.

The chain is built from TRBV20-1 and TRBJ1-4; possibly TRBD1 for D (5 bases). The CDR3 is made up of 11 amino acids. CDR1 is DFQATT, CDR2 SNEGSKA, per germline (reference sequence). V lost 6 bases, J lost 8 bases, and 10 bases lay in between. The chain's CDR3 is CSASWDEKLFF. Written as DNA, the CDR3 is TGCAGTGCCAGTTGGGACGAAAAACTGTTTTTT.

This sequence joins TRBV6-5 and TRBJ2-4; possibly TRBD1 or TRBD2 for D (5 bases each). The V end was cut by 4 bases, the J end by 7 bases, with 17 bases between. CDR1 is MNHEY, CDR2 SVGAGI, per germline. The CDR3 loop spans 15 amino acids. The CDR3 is CASSSWDLKGNIQYF. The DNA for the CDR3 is TGTGCCAGCAGTTCTTGGGACCTCAAGGGGAACATTCAGTACTTC.

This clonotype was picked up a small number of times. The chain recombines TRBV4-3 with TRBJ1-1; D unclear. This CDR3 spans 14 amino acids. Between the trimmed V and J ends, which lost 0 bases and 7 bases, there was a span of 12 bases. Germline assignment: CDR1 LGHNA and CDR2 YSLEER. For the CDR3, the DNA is TGCGCCAGCAGCCAAGACCCCAGGCCTGGTGAAGCTTTCTTT. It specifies CASSQDPRPGEAFF.

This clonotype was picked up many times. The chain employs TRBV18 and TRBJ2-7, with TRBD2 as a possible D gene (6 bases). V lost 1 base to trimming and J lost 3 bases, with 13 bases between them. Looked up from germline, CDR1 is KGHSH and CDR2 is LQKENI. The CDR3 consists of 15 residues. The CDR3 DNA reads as TGTGCCAGCTCACCACAGCCAGGGCGGGACTACGAGCAGTACTTC. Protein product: CASSPQPGRDYEQYF.

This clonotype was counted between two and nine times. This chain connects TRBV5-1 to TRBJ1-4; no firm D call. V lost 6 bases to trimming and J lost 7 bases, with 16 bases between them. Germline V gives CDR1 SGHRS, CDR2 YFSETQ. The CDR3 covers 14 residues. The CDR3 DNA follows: TGCGCCAGCAAGCCCACCGGGAAGGCTGAAAAACTGTTTTTT. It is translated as CASKPTGKAEKLFF.

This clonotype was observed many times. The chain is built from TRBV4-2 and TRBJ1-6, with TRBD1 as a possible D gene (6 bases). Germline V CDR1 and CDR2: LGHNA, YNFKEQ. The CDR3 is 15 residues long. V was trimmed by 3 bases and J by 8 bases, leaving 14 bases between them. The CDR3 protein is CASSQSGQFYSPLHF. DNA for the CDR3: TGTGCCAGCAGCCAGAGCGGACAGTTTTATTCACCCCTCCACTTT.

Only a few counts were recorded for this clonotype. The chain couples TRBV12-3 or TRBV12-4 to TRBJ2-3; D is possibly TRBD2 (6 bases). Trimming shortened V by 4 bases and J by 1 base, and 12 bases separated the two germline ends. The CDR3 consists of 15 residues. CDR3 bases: TGTGCCAGCAGTTCCCGACTAGTGCGCACAGATACGCAGTATTTT. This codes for CASSSRLVRTDTQYF.

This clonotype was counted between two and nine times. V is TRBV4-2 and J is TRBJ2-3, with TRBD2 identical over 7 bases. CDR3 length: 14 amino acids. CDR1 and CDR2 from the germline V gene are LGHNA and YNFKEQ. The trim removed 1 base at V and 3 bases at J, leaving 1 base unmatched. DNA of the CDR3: TGTGCCAGCAGCCAAGGACTAGCAACAGATACGCAGTATTTT. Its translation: CASSQGLATDTQYF.

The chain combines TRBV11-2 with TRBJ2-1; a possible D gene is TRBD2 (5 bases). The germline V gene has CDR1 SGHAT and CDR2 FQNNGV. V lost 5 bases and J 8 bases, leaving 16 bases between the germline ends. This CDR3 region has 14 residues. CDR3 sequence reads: CASSITWEIDEQFF. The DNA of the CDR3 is TGTGCCAGCAGCATCACCTGGGAGATAGATGAGCAGTTCTTC.

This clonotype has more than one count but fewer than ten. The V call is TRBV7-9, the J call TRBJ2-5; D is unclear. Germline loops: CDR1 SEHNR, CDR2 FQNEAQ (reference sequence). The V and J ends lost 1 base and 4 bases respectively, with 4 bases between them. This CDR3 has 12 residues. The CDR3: CASSLESETQYF. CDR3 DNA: TGTGCCAGCAGCTTAGAGTCAGAGACCCAGTACTTC.

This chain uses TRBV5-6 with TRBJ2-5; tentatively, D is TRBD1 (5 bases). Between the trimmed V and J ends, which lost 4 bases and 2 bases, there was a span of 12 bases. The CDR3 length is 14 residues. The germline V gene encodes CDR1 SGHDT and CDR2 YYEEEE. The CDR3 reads CASSPHRIQETQYF. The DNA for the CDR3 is TGTGCCAGCAGCCCCCACAGGATACAAGAGACCCAGTACTTC.

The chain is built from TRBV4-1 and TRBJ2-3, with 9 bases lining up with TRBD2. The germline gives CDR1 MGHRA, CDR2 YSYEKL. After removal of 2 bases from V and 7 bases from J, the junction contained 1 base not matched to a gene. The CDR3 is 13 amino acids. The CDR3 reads CASSQLAGYTQYF. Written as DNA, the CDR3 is TGCGCCAGCAGCCAACTAGCGGGATATACGCAGTATTTT.

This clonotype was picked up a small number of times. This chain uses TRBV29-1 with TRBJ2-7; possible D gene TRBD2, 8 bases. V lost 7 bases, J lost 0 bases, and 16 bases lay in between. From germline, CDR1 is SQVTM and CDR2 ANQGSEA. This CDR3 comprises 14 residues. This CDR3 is CSARGGDSSYEQYF. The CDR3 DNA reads TGCAGCGCCCGGGGGGGGGACAGCTCCTACGAGCAGTACTTC.

The CDR3 bases are TGTGCCAGCAGTTACTCGAATTCCATCTATGGCTACACCTTC. Protein sequence: CASSYSNSIYGYTF. The chain links TRBV6-5 to TRBJ1-2; no clear D gene. V was clipped by 0 bases and J by 4 bases, with 9 bases between them. Germline V gene lookup returns CDR1 MNHEY and CDR2 SVGAGI. The CDR3 spans 14 residues.

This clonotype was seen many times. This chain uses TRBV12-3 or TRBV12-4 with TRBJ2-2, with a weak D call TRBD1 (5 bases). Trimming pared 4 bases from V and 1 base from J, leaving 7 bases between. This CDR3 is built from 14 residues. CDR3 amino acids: CASSSQGNTGELFF. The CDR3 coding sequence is TGTGCCAGCAGTTCCCAGGGGAACACCGGGGAGCTGTTTTTT.

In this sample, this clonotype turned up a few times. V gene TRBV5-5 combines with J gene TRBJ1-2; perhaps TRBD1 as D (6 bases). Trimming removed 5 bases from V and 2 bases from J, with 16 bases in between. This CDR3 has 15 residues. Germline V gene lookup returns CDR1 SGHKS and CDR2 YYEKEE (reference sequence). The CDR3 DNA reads TGTGCCAGCAGTCTCGCCGAGGGGGAAAACTATGGCTACACCTTC. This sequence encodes CASSLAEGENYGYTF.

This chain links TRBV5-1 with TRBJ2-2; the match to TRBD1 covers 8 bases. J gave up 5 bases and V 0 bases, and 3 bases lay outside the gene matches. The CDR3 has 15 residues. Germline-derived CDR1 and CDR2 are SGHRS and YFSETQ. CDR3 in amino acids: CASSLDGTGTGELFF. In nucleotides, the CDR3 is TGCGCCAGCAGCTTGGACGGGACAGGTACCGGGGAGCTGTTTTTT.

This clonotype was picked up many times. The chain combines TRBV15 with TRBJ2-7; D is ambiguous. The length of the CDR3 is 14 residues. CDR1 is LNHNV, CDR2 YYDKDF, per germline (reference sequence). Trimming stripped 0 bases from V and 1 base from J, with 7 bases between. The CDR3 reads CATSRDTWSYEQYF. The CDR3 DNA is TGTGCCACCAGCAGAGATACCTGGTCCTACGAGCAGTACTTC.

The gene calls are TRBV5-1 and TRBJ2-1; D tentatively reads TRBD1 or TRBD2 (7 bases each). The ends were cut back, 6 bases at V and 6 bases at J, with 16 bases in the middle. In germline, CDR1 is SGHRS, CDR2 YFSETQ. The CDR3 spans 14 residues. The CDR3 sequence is CASKPGGGANEQFF. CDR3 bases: TGCGCCAGCAAACCAGGGGGGGGGGCCAATGAGCAGTTCTTC.

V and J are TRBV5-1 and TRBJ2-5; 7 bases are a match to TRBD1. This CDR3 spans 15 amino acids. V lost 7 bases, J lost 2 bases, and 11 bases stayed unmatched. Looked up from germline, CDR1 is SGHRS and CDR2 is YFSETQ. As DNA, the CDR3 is TGCGCCAGCGCCGGACGGACAGGACCTCAAGAGACCCAGTACTTC. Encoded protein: CASAGRTGPQETQYF.

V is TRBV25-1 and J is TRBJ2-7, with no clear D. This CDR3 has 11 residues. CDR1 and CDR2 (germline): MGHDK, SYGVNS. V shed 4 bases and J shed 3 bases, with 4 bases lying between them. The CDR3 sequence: CASSGYYEQYF. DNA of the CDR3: TGTGCCAGCAGTGGATACTACGAGCAGTACTTC.

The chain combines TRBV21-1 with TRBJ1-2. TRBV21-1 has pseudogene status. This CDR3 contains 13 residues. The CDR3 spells CATDLDLNYGYTF. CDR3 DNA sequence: TGTGCCACCGACCTGGACCTTAACTATGGCTACACCTTC.

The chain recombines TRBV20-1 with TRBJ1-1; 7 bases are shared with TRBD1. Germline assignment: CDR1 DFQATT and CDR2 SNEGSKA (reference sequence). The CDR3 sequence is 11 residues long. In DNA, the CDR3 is TGCAGGGGACAGATGAACACTGAAGCTTTCTTT. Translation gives CRGQMNTEAFF.

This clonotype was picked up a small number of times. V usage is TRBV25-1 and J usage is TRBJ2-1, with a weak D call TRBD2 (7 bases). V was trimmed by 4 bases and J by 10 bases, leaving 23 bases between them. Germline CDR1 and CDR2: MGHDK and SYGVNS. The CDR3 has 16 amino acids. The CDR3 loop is CASSVGGANSAGEQFF. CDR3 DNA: TGTGCCAGCAGTGTGGGGGGGGCCAACTCGGCGGGAGAGCAGTTCTTC.

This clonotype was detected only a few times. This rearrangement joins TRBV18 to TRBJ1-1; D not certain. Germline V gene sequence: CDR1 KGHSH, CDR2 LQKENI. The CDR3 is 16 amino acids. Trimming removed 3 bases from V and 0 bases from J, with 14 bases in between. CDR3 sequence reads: CASSPKPVRMNTEAFF. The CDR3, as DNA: TGTGCCAGCTCACCTAAGCCAGTTAGGATGAACACTGAAGCTTTCTTT. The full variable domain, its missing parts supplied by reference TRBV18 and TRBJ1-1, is NAGVMQNPRHLVRRRGQEARLRCSPMKGHSHVYWYRQLPEEGLKFMVYLQKENIIDESGMPKERFSAEFPKEGPSILRIQQVVRGDSAAYFCASSPKPVRMNTEAFFGQGTRLTVV.

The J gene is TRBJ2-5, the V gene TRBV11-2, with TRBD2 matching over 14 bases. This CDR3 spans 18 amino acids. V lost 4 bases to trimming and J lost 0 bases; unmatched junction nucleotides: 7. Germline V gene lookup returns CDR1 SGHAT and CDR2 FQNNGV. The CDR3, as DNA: TGTGCCAGCAGCTCCGGACTAGCGGGGGGCGCCTACCAAGAGACCCAGTACTTC. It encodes CASSSGLAGGAYQETQYF.

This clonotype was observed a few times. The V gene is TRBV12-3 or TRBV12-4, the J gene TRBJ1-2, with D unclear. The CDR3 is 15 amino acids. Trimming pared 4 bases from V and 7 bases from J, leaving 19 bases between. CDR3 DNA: TGTGCCAGCAGTTCCGCCTGGGGTCGCGGTTTTGGCTACACCTTC. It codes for CASSSAWGRGFGYTF.